A selection of T cell receptor beta chains follows, all from one sample in a study of PD-1 blockade in classical Hodgkin lymphoma. Sequencing was performed with immunoSEQ multiplex PCR; in TCRdb, only in-frame clones are kept and a portion is missing. The profile shows about 9,500 clones, over 80% of them singletons. This material consisted of CD4+ T cells from blood, taken before the fourth cycle of nivolumab. All receptors derive from a human donor with classical Hodgkin lymphoma. Each CDR3 is given with its conserved first and last residue. The D gene is left open where the match is weak. Only part of the rows carry a size: once, few, many, or a class if the clone is expanded.

D: -
size: -
V: TRBV4-1
J: TRBJ2-1
DNA: TGCGCCAGCAGCCAAGTCGACCTGGGAGTCTCCTACAATGAGCAGTTCTTC
CDR3: CASSQVDLGVSYNEQFF

D: -
size: -
V: TRBV23-1
J: TRBJ1-6
DNA: TGCGCCAGCAGTCAATCAATTCAGGGGCGCCGAAATTCACCCCTCCACTTT
CDR3: CASSQSIQGRRNSPLHF

D: -
size: -
V: TRBV15
J: TRBJ2-3
DNA: TGTGCCACCAGCAGAGATACAGGGAGAACAGATACGCAGTATTTT
CDR3: CATSRDTGRTDTQYF

D: -
size: -
V: TRBV2
J: TRBJ1-2
DNA: TGTGCCAGCAGTGTTGAGGGCCGAGATGGCTACACCTTC
CDR3: CASSVEGRDGYTF

D: -
size: -
V: TRBV6-8
J: TRBJ2-7
DNA: TGTGCCAGCAGAAGAGATCCGGACTCTTCCACGAGTGGATCCTACGAGCAGTACTTC
CDR3: CASRRDPDSSTSGSYEQYF

D: -
size: -
V: TRBV11-2
J: TRBJ1-2
DNA: TGTGCCAGCAGCCGACAGGAGAACTATGGCTACACCTTC
CDR3: CASSRQENYGYTF

D: -
size: -
V: TRBV28
J: TRBJ2-5
DNA: TGTGCCAGCAGTCCCTCCGGCTGGAGTGGGGGGCAAGAGACCCAGTACTTC
CDR3: CASSPSGWSGGQETQYF

D: TRBD2
size: -
V: TRBV30
J: TRBJ2-7
DNA: TGTGCCTGGAGTGTACAATTAGCGGGGGCTGACGAGCAGTACTTC
CDR3: CAWSVQLAGADEQYF

D: TRBD2
size: -
V: TRBV9
J: TRBJ2-5
DNA: TGTGCCAGCAGCGCCCGAGCGGGGGGCATCCAAGAGACCCAGTACTTC
CDR3: CASSARAGGIQETQYF

D: -
size: few
V: TRBV25-1
J: TRBJ2-7
DNA: TGTGCCAGCAGTGACCTGGGAGAGCAGTACTTC
CDR3: CASSDLGEQYF

D: TRBD1
size: once
V: TRBV11-3
J: TRBJ2-2
DNA: TGTGCCAGCAGCTTAGACGGACAGGGATACACCGGGGAGCTGTTTTTT
CDR3: CASSLDGQGYTGELFF

D: TRBD1
size: -
V: TRBV14
J: TRBJ1-2
DNA: TGTGCCAGCAGCCAAGGGACAGGGCCTGTCACTAACTATGGCTACACCTTC
CDR3: CASSQGTGPVTNYGYTF

D: -
size: -
V: TRBV11-1
J: TRBJ2-7
DNA: TGTGCCAGCAGCGGCGGCCGGGGACAAACCTACGAGCAGTACTTC
CDR3: CASSGGRGQTYEQYF

D: TRBD2
size: -
V: TRBV6-1
J: TRBJ2-5
DNA: TGTGCCAGCAGTGAAAGACTAGCGGGGGGGCCAATTATGGAGACCCAGTACTTC
CDR3: CASSERLAGGPIMETQYF

D: TRBD1
size: -
V: TRBV30
J: TRBJ2-2
DNA: TGTGCCGGAGGAGGACAGGGAACATTTGGTACCGGGGAGCTGTTTTTT
CDR3: CAGGGQGTFGTGELFF

D: TRBD2
size: -
V: TRBV5-3
J: TRBJ2-1
DNA: TGTGCCAGAAGCGAGACTAGCGGGAGGGCAAGTTGGGACAATGAGCAGTTCTTC
CDR3: CARSETSGRASWDNEQFF

D: -
size: -
V: TRBV7-2
J: TRBJ1-2
DNA: TGTGCCAGCAGCTTAGTGGGGGTTGGCTACACCTTC
CDR3: CASSLVGVGYTF

D: TRBD1
size: -
V: TRBV28
J: TRBJ1-5
DNA: TGTGCCAGCAGGCAGACAGGGCCCAATCAGCCCCAGCATTTT
CDR3: CASRQTGPNQPQHF

D: TRBD1
size: -
V: TRBV6-1
J: TRBJ2-7
DNA: TGTGCCAGCAGTGACCCCGGGACAGGGGGCTCCTACGAGCAGTACTTC
CDR3: CASSDPGTGGSYEQYF

D: TRBD1
size: -
V: TRBV19
J: TRBJ2-5
DNA: TGTGCCAGTACCACCTCCGGGACAGCCAAAAAAGAGACCCAGTACTTC
CDR3: CASTTSGTAKKETQYF

D: TRBD2
size: -
V: TRBV30
J: TRBJ2-5
DNA: TGTGCCTGGAGGACGGGAGGGGTGGAGACCCAGTACTTC
CDR3: CAWRTGGVETQYF

D: -
size: -
V: TRBV18
J: TRBJ2-6
DNA: TGTGCCAGCTCACCTTTACAGGTCTCTGGGGCCAACGTCCTGACTTTC
CDR3: CASSPLQVSGANVLTF

D: -
size: -
V: TRBV6-5
J: TRBJ2-5
DNA: TGTGCCAGCAGTTACAATTCTCCCCAAGAGACCCAGTACTTC
CDR3: CASSYNSPQETQYF

D: -
size: -
V: TRBV18
J: TRBJ1-1
DNA: TGTGCCAGCTCACCACCGAACAGTTTGAACACTGAAGCTTTCTTT
CDR3: CASSPPNSLNTEAFF

D: -
size: -
V: TRBV7-9
J: TRBJ2-6
DNA: TGTGCCAGCAGCTTACTAACAGGGTCTGGGGCCAACGTCCTGACTTTC
CDR3: CASSLLTGSGANVLTF

D: -
size: few
V: TRBV7-9
J: TRBJ2-3
DNA: TGTGCCAGCAGCCTAGTAGAGGGGATAGATACGCAGTATTTT
CDR3: CASSLVEGIDTQYF

D: -
size: -
V: TRBV4-1
J: TRBJ2-7
DNA: TGCGCCAGCAGCCAAGAAAGTTGGGGAATCTACGAGCAGTACTTC
CDR3: CASSQESWGIYEQYF

D: -
size: -
V: TRBV2
J: TRBJ1-1
DNA: TGTGCCAGCAGTGGGCAGGGGACCACTGAAGCTTTCTTT
CDR3: CASSGQGTTEAFF

D: TRBD2
size: -
V: TRBV18
J: TRBJ2-7
DNA: TGTGCCAGCTCACCAAGGGCTAGCGGGGACGAGCAGTACTTC
CDR3: CASSPRASGDEQYF

D: -
size: -
V: TRBV4-1
J: TRBJ2-3
DNA: TGCGCCAGCAGCCAAGATTTTACGCCGCCTGCAGATACGCAGTATTTT
CDR3: CASSQDFTPPADTQYF

D: -
size: -
V: TRBV12-5
J: TRBJ1-5
DNA: TGTGCTAGTGGTTTGGTAGTGGCGGGGGCCGCGAATCAGCCCCAGCATTTT
CDR3: CASGLVVAGAANQPQHF

D: TRBD2
size: -
V: TRBV7-3
J: TRBJ2-7
DNA: TGTGCCAGCAGCTTAACGGCGGGAGCCTACGAGCAGTACTTC
CDR3: CASSLTAGAYEQYF

D: -
size: -
V: TRBV19
J: TRBJ1-4
DNA: TGTGCCAGTAGTTGGTGGGGGCCAACTAATGAAAAACTGTTTTTT
CDR3: CASSWWGPTNEKLFF

D: TRBD2
size: few
V: TRBV7-2
J: TRBJ2-1
DNA: TGTGCCAGCAGCTTAGGGACTAGCGGTTACAATGAGCAGTTCTTC
CDR3: CASSLGTSGYNEQFF

D: TRBD1
size: -
V: TRBV29-1
J: TRBJ1-1
DNA: TGCAGCGTTTCTCCCGGGACAGGGAACCAACAAGCTTTCTTT
CDR3: CSVSPGTGNQQAFF

D: -
size: -
V: TRBV7-2
J: TRBJ1-2
DNA: TGTGCCAGCAGCTTAGGGCCGGGGCCCAGCTATGGCTACACCTTC
CDR3: CASSLGPGPSYGYTF

D: TRBD1
size: -
V: TRBV30
J: TRBJ2-7
DNA: TGTGCCTGGACGACAGGGGATTCCTACGAGCAGTACTTC
CDR3: CAWTTGDSYEQYF

D: -
size: -
V: TRBV9
J: TRBJ2-2
DNA: TGTGCCAGCAGGGCCGCCGGGGAGCTGTTTTTT
CDR3: CASRAAGELFF

D: -
size: -
V: TRBV6-6
J: TRBJ2-7
DNA: TGTGCCAGCAGTCCCGCTGGCGGAGGGGCCTACGAGCAGTACTTC
CDR3: CASSPAGGGAYEQYF

D: -
size: -
V: TRBV7-8
J: TRBJ2-6
DNA: TGTGCCAGCAGCCCAGGGGCAGGGAGCACTGGGGCCAACGTCCTGACTTTC
CDR3: CASSPGAGSTGANVLTF

D: -
size: -
V: TRBV28
J: TRBJ1-4
DNA: TGTGCCAGCAGGCTAAGACAGGAAAAACTGTTTTTT
CDR3: CASRLRQEKLFF